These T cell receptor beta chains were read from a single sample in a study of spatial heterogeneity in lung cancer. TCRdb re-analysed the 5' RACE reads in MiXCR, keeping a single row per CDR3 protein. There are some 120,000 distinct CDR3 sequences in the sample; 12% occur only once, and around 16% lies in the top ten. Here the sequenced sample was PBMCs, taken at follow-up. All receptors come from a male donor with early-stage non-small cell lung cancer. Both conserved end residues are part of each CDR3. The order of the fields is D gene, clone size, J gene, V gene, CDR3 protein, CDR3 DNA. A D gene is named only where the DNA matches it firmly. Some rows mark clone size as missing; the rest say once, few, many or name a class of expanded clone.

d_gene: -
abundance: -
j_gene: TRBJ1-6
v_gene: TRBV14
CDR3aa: CASSQLNRNSPLHF
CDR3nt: TGTGCCAGCAGCCAATTAAACAGAAACTCACCCCTCCACTTT

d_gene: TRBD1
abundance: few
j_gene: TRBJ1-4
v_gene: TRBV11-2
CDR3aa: CASSTIQTGSNEKLFF
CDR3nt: TGTGCCAGCAGCACGATACAGACAGGGAGTAATGAAAAACTGTTTTTT

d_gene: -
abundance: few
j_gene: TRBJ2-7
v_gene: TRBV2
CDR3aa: CASSEALASYEQYF
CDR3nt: TGTGCCAGCAGTGAAGCTCTGGCCTCCTACGAGCAGTACTTC

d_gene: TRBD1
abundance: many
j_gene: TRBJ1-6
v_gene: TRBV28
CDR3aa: CATRTGDLNSPLHF
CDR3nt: TGTGCCACCCGGACAGGGGACTTAAATTCACCCCTCCACTTT

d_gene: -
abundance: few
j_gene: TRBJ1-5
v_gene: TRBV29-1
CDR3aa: CSVEDKRDTGWGNQPQHF
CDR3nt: TGCAGCGTTGAAGATAAGCGGGACACTGGTTGGGGCAATCAGCCCCAGCATTTT

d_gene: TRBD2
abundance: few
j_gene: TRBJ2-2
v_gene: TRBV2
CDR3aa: CASSENWRESSEELFF
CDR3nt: TGTGCCAGCAGTGAAAATTGGCGGGAGTCTTCGGAGGAGCTGTTTTTT

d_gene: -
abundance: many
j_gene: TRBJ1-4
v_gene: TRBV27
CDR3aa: CASSSPFSGQEKLFF
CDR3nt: TGTGCCAGCAGTAGCCCATTTTCCGGACAGGAAAAACTGTTTTTT

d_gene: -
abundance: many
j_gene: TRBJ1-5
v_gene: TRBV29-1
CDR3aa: CSVRETDHQPQHF
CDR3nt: TGCAGCGTTCGAGAGACCGATCATCAGCCCCAGCATTTT

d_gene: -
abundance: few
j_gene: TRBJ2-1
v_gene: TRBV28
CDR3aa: CASTPGRVNEQFF
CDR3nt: TGTGCCAGCACCCCTGGGAGAGTGAATGAGCAGTTCTTC

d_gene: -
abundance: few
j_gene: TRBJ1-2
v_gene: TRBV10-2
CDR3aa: CASSDRGTSSYGYTF
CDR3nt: TGCGCCAGCAGTGATCGGGGGACAAGTTCCTATGGCTACACCTTC

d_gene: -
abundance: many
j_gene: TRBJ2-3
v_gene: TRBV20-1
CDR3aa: CSAREGSHSTDTQYF
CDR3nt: TGCAGTGCTAGAGAGGGTTCACACTCCACAGATACGCAGTATTTT

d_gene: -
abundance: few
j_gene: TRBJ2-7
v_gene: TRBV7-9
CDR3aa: CASSPHGDEQYF
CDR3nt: TGTGCCAGCAGTCCTCATGGCGACGAGCAGTACTTC

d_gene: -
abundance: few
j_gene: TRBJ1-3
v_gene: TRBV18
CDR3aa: CASSPKVTGDSSGNTIYF
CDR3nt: TGTGCCAGCTCACCAAAGGTTACAGGCGATTCCTCTGGAAACACCATATATTTT

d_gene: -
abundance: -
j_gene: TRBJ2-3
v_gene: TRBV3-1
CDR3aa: CASSQVRDTQYF
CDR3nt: TGTGCCAGCAGCCAAGTGAGGGATACGCAGTATTTT

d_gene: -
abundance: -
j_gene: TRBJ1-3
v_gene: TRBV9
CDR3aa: CASSGPRRQTYSGNTIYF
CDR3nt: TGTGCCAGCAGCGGGCCCAGAAGACAGACTTACTCTGGAAACACCATATATTTT

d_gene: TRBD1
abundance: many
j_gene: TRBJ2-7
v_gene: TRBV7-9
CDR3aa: CASSPRGSTYEQYF
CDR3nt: TGTGCCAGCAGCCCCAGGGGGAGCACCTACGAGCAGTACTTC

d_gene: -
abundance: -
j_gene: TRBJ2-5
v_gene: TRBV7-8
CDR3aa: CASSLTRVRETQYF
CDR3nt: TGTGCCAGCAGCTTAACCAGGGTCCGGGAGACCCAGTACTTC

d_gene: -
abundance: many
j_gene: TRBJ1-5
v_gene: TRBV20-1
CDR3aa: CSARALRGYSNQPQHF
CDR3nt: TGCAGTGCTCGGGCCCTAAGGGGTTATAGCAATCAGCCCCAGCATTTT

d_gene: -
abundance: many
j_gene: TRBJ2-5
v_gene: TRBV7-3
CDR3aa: CASSRTPFGETQYF
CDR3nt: TGTGCCAGCAGCCGTACACCATTCGGAGAGACCCAGTACTTC

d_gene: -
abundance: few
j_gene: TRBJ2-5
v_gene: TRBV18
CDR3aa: CASSPYGHPQETQYF
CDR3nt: TGTGCCAGCTCACCATATGGACACCCCCAAGAGACCCAGTACTTC

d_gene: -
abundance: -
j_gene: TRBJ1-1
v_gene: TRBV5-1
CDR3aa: CASSLAVGARGTEAFF
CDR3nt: TGCGCCAGCAGCTTGGCGGTAGGGGCCCGGGGCACTGAAGCTTTCTTT

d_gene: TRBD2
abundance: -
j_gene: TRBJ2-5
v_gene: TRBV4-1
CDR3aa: CASSQDWSGGVETQYF
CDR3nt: TGCGCCAGCAGCCAAGATTGGAGCGGGGGGGTAGAGACCCAGTACTTC

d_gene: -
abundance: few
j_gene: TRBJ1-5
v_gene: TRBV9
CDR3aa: CASSVAEGQPQHF
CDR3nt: TGTGCCAGCAGCGTAGCTGAGGGGCAGCCCCAGCATTTT

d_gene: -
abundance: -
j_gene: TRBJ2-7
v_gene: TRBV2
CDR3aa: CASSEGGFAEQYF
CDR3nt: TGTGCCAGCAGTGAAGGGGGCTTTGCCGAGCAGTACTTC

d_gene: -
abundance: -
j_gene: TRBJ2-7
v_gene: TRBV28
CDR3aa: CASSPTLPGQGSFYEQYF
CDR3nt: TGTGCCAGCAGTCCCACCCTCCCCGGGCAGGGGTCTTTCTACGAGCAGTACTTC

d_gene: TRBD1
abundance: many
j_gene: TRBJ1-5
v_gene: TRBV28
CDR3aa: CATSLTGLVQPQHF
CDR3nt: TGTGCCACCTCCCTGACAGGGTTAGTTCAGCCCCAGCATTTT

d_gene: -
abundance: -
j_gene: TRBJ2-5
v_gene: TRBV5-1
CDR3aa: CASRPAGRGQETQYF
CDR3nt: TGCGCCAGCAGACCTGCCGGAAGGGGCCAAGAGACCCAGTACTTC

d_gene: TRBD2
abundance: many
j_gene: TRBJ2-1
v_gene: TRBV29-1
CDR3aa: CSVVTGTSPNEQFF
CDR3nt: TGCAGCGTTGTGACCGGGACTAGTCCCAATGAGCAGTTCTTC

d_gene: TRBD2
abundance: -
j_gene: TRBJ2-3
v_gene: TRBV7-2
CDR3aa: CASSSQAGGGTDTQYF
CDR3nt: TGTGCCAGCAGCTCCCAGGCGGGAGGGGGCACAGATACGCAGTATTTT

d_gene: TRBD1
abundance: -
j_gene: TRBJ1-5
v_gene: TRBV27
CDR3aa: CASGTGAYSNQPQHF
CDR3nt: TGTGCCAGCGGGACAGGGGCGTATAGCAATCAGCCCCAGCATTTT

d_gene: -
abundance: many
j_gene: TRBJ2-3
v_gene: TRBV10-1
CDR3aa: CASSEDGTDTQYF
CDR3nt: TGCGCCAGCAGTGAAGACGGGACGGATACGCAGTATTTT

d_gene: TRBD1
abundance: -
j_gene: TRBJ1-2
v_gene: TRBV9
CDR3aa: CASRDPGQGAANYGYTF
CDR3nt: TGTGCCAGCAGGGACCCGGGACAGGGGGCAGCTAACTATGGCTACACCTTC

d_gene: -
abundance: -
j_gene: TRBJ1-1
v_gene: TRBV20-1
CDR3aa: CSAKVGSTEAFF
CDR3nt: TGCAGTGCTAAAGTGGGGAGCACTGAAGCTTTCTTT